Below are 27 T cell receptor beta chains sequenced from a single sample in a study of CD8+CD57+ T cells in acquired aplastic anemia. By flow cytometry, patients selected for sequencing had shown an expansion of CD8+CD57+ cells. Genomic DNA, serving as template, underwent TCR beta VDJ and CDR3 profiling. TCRdb ran MiXCR on the reads and lists one entry per CDR3 protein. The data show about 240,000 distinct CDR3 sequences, with 47% seen just once and 6.5% to 10% held by the top ten. Sequences were obtained from sorted CD4+, CD8+, or CD8+CD57+ T cells (not recorded which) from PBMCs. These receptors were taken from a human donor with aplastic anemia.

This clonotype occurred once. V is TRBV2 and J is TRBJ1-2; D is undetermined. CDR1 and CDR2 from the germline V gene are SNHLY and FYNNEI. This CDR3 is 12 amino acids long. With 6 bases removed from V and 8 bases from J, the gap between germline ends came to 13 bases. The DNA of the CDR3 is TGTGCCAGCAGAGGGTCTCGACGAGGCTACACCTTC. Translating gives CASRGSRRGYTF.

This CDR3 is CASSFLNKHYEQYF. CDR3 coding DNA: TGTGCCAGCAGCTTCCTTAACAAGCACTACGAGCAGTACTTC. The chain carries TRBV5-4 and TRBJ2-5; D gene unclear. The last part of the DNA fits TRBJ2-7 better; the J call may be wrong. This CDR3 comprises 14 residues. Germline CDR1 and CDR2: SGHNT and YYREEE (reference sequence).

A note on this clonotype: At one end, the junction sequence differs from germline, possibly due to a read error. This chain joins TRBV10-3 and TRBJ1-5; maybe TRBD1 (6 bases). The CDR3 consists of 16 residues. Looked up from germline, CDR1 is ENHRY and CDR2 is SYGVKD. The CDR3 DNA follows: TGTGCCAGCAGTGTCCGTCAGGGGTTTGGTAATCAGCCCCAGCATTTT. This codes for CASSVRQGFGNQPQHF.

Points on this clonotype: A much larger clone is a single base away; this may be a read error. V is TRBV10-1 and J is TRBJ1-2; possibly TRBD1 for D (6 bases). CDR1 is WNHNN and CDR2 is SYGVQD in the germline V gene (reference sequence). This CDR3 contains 14 residues. The CDR3 sequence: CASSYGGGSYGHTF. DNA of the CDR3: TGTGCCAGCAGTTACGGGGGCGGGAGCTATGGCCACACCTTC.

About this clonotype itself: A much larger clone lies one base from this, so it may be a read error. This chain links TRBV7-9 with TRBJ2-7; 8 bases fit TRBD2. Germline CDR1 reads SEHNR; CDR2 reads FQNEAQ (reference sequence). V dropped 5 bases and J dropped 5; count of bases not matched to a gene: 11. CDR3 length: 15 residues. CDR3 protein: CASSPPPGLGDEQYF. The CDR3 nucleotides read TGTGCCAGCAGCCCCCCCCCGGGACTAGGGGACGAGCAGTACTTC.

This clonotype was counted once. The CDR3 region has the DNA TGTGCCAGCAGTTACGCGGAAAATTCACCCCTCCACTTT. It specifies CASSYAENSPLHF. This chain connects TRBV6-6 to TRBJ1-6; the D is unclear. The CDR3 loop spans 13 amino acids. CDR1 MNHNY and CDR2 SVGAGI come from the germline V gene (reference sequence). V gave up 2 bases and J gave up 7 bases, with 6 bases separating them.

This clonotype showed up many times. The V call is TRBV28, the J call TRBJ2-5, with a tentative D call TRBD2 (6 bases). The CDR3 has 15 residues. The germline V gene has CDR1 MDHEN and CDR2 SYDVKM. The V end lost 7 bases, the J end lost 4 bases, and 19 bases lay between the germline ends. Here the CDR3 DNA reads TGTGCCAGCATCTCAGCCGGGGGTTTTGGAGAGACCCAGTACTTC. It specifies CASISAGGFGETQYF.

The chain combines TRBV20-1 with TRBJ2-1; no reliable D call. The V and J ends lost 3 bases and 5 bases respectively, with 11 bases between them. Germline CDR1 DFQATT, CDR2 SNEGSKA (reference sequence). The CDR3 has 13 amino acids. This chain's CDR3 is CSASHRMNNEQFF. In nucleotides, the CDR3 is TGCAGTGCTAGCCACAGAATGAACAATGAGCAGTTCTTC.

This clonotype was detected many times. The chain joins TRBV4-3 to TRBJ2-2; D not certain. V lost 0 bases and J lost 5, with 10 bases in between. The CDR3 extends over 15 amino acids. Germline V gives CDR1 LGHNA, CDR2 YSLEER. The CDR3 bases are TGCGCCAGCAGCCAAGATCGGTACGGGACCGGGGAGCTGTTTTTT. Amino acid sequence: CASSQDRYGTGELFF.

The V and J genes are TRBV28 and TRBJ2-7, with 7 bases aligning to TRBD1. The CDR3 is 14 residues long. J gave up 3 bases and V 8 bases, and 10 bases lay outside the gene matches. CDR1 is MDHEN, CDR2 SYDVKM, per germline. This chain's CDR3 is CASGSGTVLYEQYF. CDR3 in DNA: TGTGCCAGCGGATCGGGGACAGTTCTCTACGAGCAGTACTTC.

The rearrangement uses TRBV19 and TRBJ1-4; unclear D gene. CDR1 and CDR2 (germline): LNHDA, SQIVND (reference sequence). Between the trimmed V and J ends, which lost 5 bases and 4 bases, there was a span of 20 bases. The CDR3 has 17 residues. Here the CDR3 DNA reads TGTGCCAGTAGTCAAGGACGCAGGAACGGGTTTAATGAAAAACTGTTTTTT. Protein sequence: CASSQGRRNGFNEKLFF.

With respect to this clonotype: This may arise from a read error, as a much more abundant clone is one base away. The gene calls are TRBV5-4 and TRBJ2-5; D might be TRBD2 (7 bases). The CDR3 extends over 17 amino acids. In germline, CDR1 is SGHNT, CDR2 YYREEE (reference sequence). V gave up 3 bases and J gave up 0 bases, with 18 bases separating them. CDR3 protein: CASSSVGEGVYQETQYF. The CDR3 DNA is TGTGCCAGCAGCTCGGTAGGGGAGGGGGTGTACCAAGAGACCCAGTACTTC.

There are many counts of this clonotype. The chain couples TRBV13 to TRBJ1-2; 7 bases are a match to TRBD1. The CDR3 extends over 13 amino acids. The V gene's germline CDR1 is PRHDT and CDR2 FYEKMQ (reference sequence). J lost 5 bases, V lost 5 bases, and 5 bases had no gene match. The CDR3 protein is CASSLGTDYGYTF. The DNA for the CDR3 is TGTGCCAGCAGCCTCGGGACAGATTATGGCTACACCTTC.

The CDR3 nucleotides read TGTGCCAGCAGCCCTTCGATATCTAGCACAGATACGCAGTATTTT. Its translation is CASSPSISSTDTQYF. This chain connects TRBV11-3 to TRBJ2-3, with D unresolved. V was pared by 5 bases and J by 0 bases, with 12 bases between. The CDR3 has 15 residues. Germline V gives CDR1 SGHNT, CDR2 YENEEA.

This clonotype was seen repeatedly, ten times or more. The chain uses TRBV7-3 and TRBJ2-5; 8 bases are shared with TRBD2. This CDR3 is built from 19 residues. Germline values: CDR1 SGHTA, CDR2 FQGTGA. Trimming took 1 base from V and 0 from J; bases not matched to a gene: 13. The CDR3, as DNA: TGTGCCAGCAGCTTAAAACGGGCGGTTGTAGCGGGGTACCAAGAGACCCAGTACTTC. It translates to CASSLKRAVVAGYQETQYF.

Regarding this clonotype: A much larger clone lies one base from this, so it may be a read error. This rearrangement joins TRBV7-9 to TRBJ2-3, with 9 bases aligning to TRBD2. The CDR3 loop spans 15 amino acids. Germline CDR1 reads SEHNR; CDR2 reads FQNEAQ (reference sequence). J lost 2 bases, V lost 6 bases, and 6 bases had no gene match. CDR3 DNA sequence: TGTGCCAGCAGGCAGCGGGAGGTGGTCACAGATACGCAGTATTTT. It is translated as CASRQREVVTDTQYF.

This clonotype was observed many times. The chain has TRBV11-2 and TRBJ1-2; 7 bases line up with TRBD1. This CDR3 has 15 amino acids. The germline gives CDR1 SGHAT, CDR2 FQNNGV. After removal of 1 base from V and 0 bases from J, the junction contained 2 bases not matched to a gene. Here the CDR3 DNA reads TGTGCCAGCAGCTTAGTAGGGGGCGCTAACTATGGCTACACCTTC. Translated: CASSLVGGANYGYTF.

This clonotype was recorded only once. Since a much larger clone is just one base distant, this may be a read error. This chain joins TRBV4-1 and TRBJ1-1; D ambiguous. Germline V gene data show CDR1 as MGHRA and CDR2 as YSYEKL. V gave up 3 bases and J gave up 5 bases, with 10 bases separating them. This CDR3 is built from 13 residues. The CDR3 spells CASSHDPGTEAFF. CDR3 DNA: TGCGCCAGCAGCCATGACCCTGGGACTGAAGCTTTCTTT.

In regard to this clonotype: One end of the junction varies from germline; a read error may be responsible. The CDR3 DNA is TGTGCCAGCAAGGGCCACGAGCGGTACTTC. Amino acid sequence: CASKGHERYF. The chain is built from TRBV27 and TRBJ2-7; D remains unclear. The length of the CDR3 is 10 residues. Germline lookup yields CDR1 MNHEY and CDR2 SMNVEV (reference sequence).

A remark on this clonotype: Since a much larger clone is just one base distant, this may be a read error. This chain connects TRBV7-2 to TRBJ1-3; a weak D match, TRBD1 (5 bases). Germline V CDR1 and CDR2: SGHTA, FQGNSA. This CDR3 spans 15 amino acids. CDR3 region: CASSRGQGSGTTIYF. The CDR3 DNA sequence: TGTGCCAGCAGCCGAGGGCAGGGTTCTGGAACCACCATATATTTT.

The chain combines TRBV19 with TRBJ1-4, with D possibly being TRBD1 (5 bases). This CDR3 comprises 14 residues. With 3 bases removed from V and 6 bases from J, the gap between germline ends came to 11 bases. The germline gives CDR1 LNHDA, CDR2 SQIVND (reference sequence). The CDR3 DNA sequence: TGTGCCAGTAGTATGCTAGGGGAAGATGAAAAACTGTTTTTT. Encoded protein: CASSMLGEDEKLFF.

This clonotype appeared a few times. The genes are TRBV27 and TRBJ2-1; 12 positions agree with TRBD2. This CDR3 comprises 16 residues. The germline V gene encodes CDR1 MNHEY and CDR2 SMNVEV (reference sequence). J lost 3 bases, V lost 6 bases, and 6 bases had no gene match. Here the CDR3 DNA reads TGTGCCAGCAGCCCACTAGCGGGGGGCATCTACAATGAGCAGTTCTTC. This gives the protein CASSPLAGGIYNEQFF.

This clonotype came up many times. The CDR3 sequence is CATSDPGGGNQPQHF. CDR3 DNA sequence: TGTGCCACCAGTGACCCCGGAGGGGGAAATCAGCCCCAGCATTTT. The rearrangement links TRBV24-1 to TRBJ1-5, with TRBD1 as a possible D gene (6 bases). Germline-derived CDR1 and CDR2 are KGHDR and SFDVKD. The CDR3 extends over 15 amino acids. V lost 4 bases, J lost 4 bases, and 13 bases lay in between.

In its sample, this clonotype was seen a few times. This chain links TRBV27 with TRBJ1-2; weak D call: TRBD1 (5 bases). The CDR3 sequence is 12 residues long. Germline CDR1 reads MNHEY; CDR2 reads SMNVEV (reference sequence). V lost 6 bases, J lost 5 bases, and 10 bases lay in between. CDR3 sequence reads: CASRKSGYGYTF. The CDR3 DNA is TGTGCCAGCAGAAAATCAGGGTATGGCTACACCTTC.

This clonotype was recorded at least ten times. The chain has TRBV2 and TRBJ1-5, with 9 bases fitting TRBD1. Germline loops: CDR1 SNHLY, CDR2 FYNNEI. The CDR3 is made up of 17 amino acids. J lost 0 bases, V lost 6 bases, and 9 bases had no gene match. CDR3 DNA: TGTGCCAGCAGCTTCCGGGACAGGGCTTATAGCAATCAGCCCCAGCATTTT. Translation: CASSFRDRAYSNQPQHF. Using reference TRBV2 and TRBJ1-5 for the parts outside the CDR3, the full variable domain is EPEVTQTPSHQVTQMGQEVILRCVPISNHLYFYWYRQILGQKVEFLVSFYNNEISEKSEIFDDQFSVERPDGSNFTLKIRSTKLEDSAMYFCASSFRDRAYSNQPQHFGDGTRLSIL.

This clonotype was counted between two and nine times. The chain is built from TRBV2 and TRBJ1-5; no clear D. Germline lookup yields CDR1 SNHLY and CDR2 FYNNEI. V lost 4 bases and J lost 4, with 8 bases in between. This CDR3 contains 13 residues. The DNA of the CDR3 is TGTGCCAGCAGTGTCGATGGGAATCAGCCCCAGCATTTT. Translation: CASSVDGNQPQHF.

This clonotype has ten or more counts. The V and J genes are TRBV12-3 or TRBV12-4 and TRBJ1-2; D is perhaps TRBD1 (5 bases). The CDR3 is made up of 16 amino acids. Trimming removed 5 bases at V and 3 bases at J, with 19 bases between. In DNA form, the CDR3 reads TGTGCCAGCAGTCTCAATCAGGGCCGGTATTACTATGGCTACACCTTC. This sequence encodes CASSLNQGRYYYGYTF.